The clone carrying this T cell receptor (beta chain) came up a few times. The data stem from a study of cytomegalovirus exposure and HLA in healthy donors. 13 Jbeta primers and 60 Vbeta primers were used for the PCR. Libraries were prepared by immunoSEQ multiplex PCR; TCRdb keeps only in-frame clonotypes and omits some of them. Of about 140,000 clones listed, about four fifths are singletons. Donors had nominal health at sampling but likely had unrecorded immune exposures. The TCR was taken from a male donor in good health and CMV-seronegative. The source material was PBMCs.

CDR3 sequence: CASSRQFYSFSGANVLTF. The CDR3 bases are TGTGCCAGCAGTAGACAGTTCTATTCCTTCTCTGGGGCCAACGTCCTGACTTTC. The chain carries TRBV2 and TRBJ2-6; tentative D call: TRBD1 (5 bases). Per germline, CDR1 SNHLY and CDR2 FYNNEI. V dropped 5 bases and J dropped 0 bases, with 17 bases sitting between them. CDR3 length: 18 amino acids.